This TCR beta chain was profiled in a study of blood T cell repertoires in COVID-19. This CDR3 is built from 14 residues. Germline CDR1 DFQATT, CDR2 SNEGSKA (reference sequence). The ends were cut back, 3 bases at V and 1 base at J, with 10 bases in the middle. The data were produced by immunoSEQ multiplex PCR, yet TCRdb's version contains in-frame clones alone and is incomplete. The sample contains around 80,000 clones, 83% of which appear only once. The sequence was collected from a woman of 80 years or more with acute or convalescent COVID-19. J is TRBJ2-4 and V is TRBV20-1; perhaps TRBD2 as D (6 bases). The specimen sequenced was peripheral blood. This CDR3 reads CSASRGIAKNIQYF. CDR3 coding DNA: TGCAGTGCTAGTCGGGGGATCGCCAAAAACATTCAGTACTTC.